The clone carrying this T cell receptor beta chain was counted a few times. The source of the sample is a study of T cells in Graves' hyperthyroidism and ophthalmopathy. Regions amplified from RNA transcripts were the TCR beta CDR3 regions. Carried out on the TCR CDR3, a first-round RT-PCR used the HTBI primer set. TCRdb independently ran MiXCR on the multiplex PCR reads; one entry per CDR3 protein. The table includes about 380,000 distinct CDR3 sequences, 18% detected once. Trimming at V came to 10 bases and at J to 1 base, leaving 9 bases not matched to a gene. Germline CDR1 reads MGHRA; CDR2 reads YSYEKL. The length of the CDR3 is 14 residues.

Sequencing was carried out using blood. The source is a man younger than 35 with Graves' ophthalmopathy. The V call is TRBV4-1, the J call TRBJ2-5, with 7 bases identical to TRBD2. CDR3 coding DNA: TGCGCCACCAAGAGGGCTAGCGGCCAAGAGACCCAGTACTTC. Its translation is CATKRASGQETQYF.